These 25 T cell receptor beta chains originate from one sample sequenced in a study of radiotherapy plus CTLA-4 blockade in lung cancer. This table comes from immunoSEQ multiplex PCR, and its TCRdb copy is limited to in-frame clones, with some not included. Found here are about 80,000 clones, around 86% of them singletons; the top ten hold less than 0.9%. The specimen comprised peripheral blood, sampled from a patient treated with radiotherapy plus ipilimumab. All receptors derive from a human donor with non-small cell lung cancer who had stable disease on radiotherapy plus ipilimumab.

This chain joins TRBV25-1 and TRBJ2-5; 10 positions match TRBD1. With V trimmed by 4 bases and J by 5 bases, 10 bases remained unmatched. The CDR3 runs to 16 residues. CDR1 MGHDK and CDR2 SYGVNS come from the germline V gene. CDR3 in DNA: TGTGCCAGCAGTGCCCAAGGGACAGGGGTAGGCGAGACCCAGTACTTC. Its protein is CASSAQGTGVGETQYF.

V usage is TRBV15 and J usage is TRBJ2-2; D may be TRBD1 (6 bases). V lost 2 bases and J lost 0, with 13 bases in between. CDR1 and CDR2 (germline): LNHNV, YYDKDF (reference sequence). The CDR3 runs 17 residues. CDR3 amino acids: CATSRQGFSSNTGELFF. The DNA of the CDR3 is TGTGCCACCAGCAGACAGGGGTTTTCCTCGAACACCGGGGAGCTGTTTTTT.

The V gene is TRBV25-1, the J gene TRBJ2-6; no clear D gene. CDR3 size: 15 residues. Germline V lookup: CDR1 MGHDK, CDR2 SYGVNS. V lost 3 bases to trimming and J lost 2 bases, with 8 bases between them. The chain's CDR3 is CASSDRFAGANVLTF. The CDR3 bases are TGTGCCAGCAGTGATCGGTTCGCTGGGGCCAACGTCCTGACTTTC.

The CDR3 protein is CASSLLEGNTEAFF. In DNA, the CDR3 is TGTGCCAGCAGCTTACTGGAAGGGAACACTGAAGCTTTCTTT. J is TRBJ1-1 and V is TRBV7-9; no clear D gene. Trimming shortened V by 2 bases and J by 1 base, and 8 bases separated the two germline ends. The CDR3 loop spans 14 amino acids. Germline CDR1 reads SEHNR; CDR2 reads FQNEAQ (reference sequence).

J is TRBJ2-7 and V is TRBV6-1, with 10 bases matching TRBD1. The germline gives CDR1 MNHNS, CDR2 SASEGT. V dropped 10 bases and J dropped 5; count of bases not matched to a gene: 8. This CDR3 contains 13 residues. The CDR3 is CAITDRGGHEQYF. The DNA for the CDR3 is TGTGCCATAACGGACAGGGGGGGGCACGAGCAGTACTTC.

This clone turned up a few times. The chain couples TRBV15 to TRBJ2-7; D gene ambiguous. CDR3 length equals 12 residues. Between the trimmed V and J ends, which lost 10 bases and 2 bases, there was a span of 12 bases. Germline V gene lookup returns CDR1 LNHNV and CDR2 YYDKDF (reference sequence). The DNA of the CDR3 is TGTGCCAACCCCCACGTAACCTACGAGCAGTACTTC. Translation gives CANPHVTYEQYF.

This sequence joins TRBV4-1 and TRBJ1-5; D unresolved. There are 15 residues in the CDR3. The V gene lost 0 bases and the J gene lost 0 bases, with 6 bases spanning the gap. In germline, CDR1 is MGHRA, CDR2 YSYEKL. CDR3 DNA: TGCGCCAGCAGCCAAGACCCGGCTAGCAATCAGCCCCAGCATTTT. Amino acid sequence: CASSQDPASNQPQHF.

The chain couples TRBV27 to TRBJ1-1, with D perhaps TRBD1 (5 bases). The germline CDR1 and CDR2 sequences are MNHEY and SMNVEV (reference sequence). Trimming left V 2 bases short and J 1 base short, with 11 bases between. The CDR3 has 15 amino acids. DNA for the CDR3: TGTGCCAGCAGTTTACGGGGCACAAGGAACACTGAAGCTTTCTTT. Protein sequence: CASSLRGTRNTEAFF.

CDR3 amino acids: CASSSLGAANTGELFF. DNA for the CDR3: TGTGCCAGCAGCTCCTTGGGAGCGGCGAACACCGGGGAGCTGTTTTTT. The V gene is TRBV9, the J gene TRBJ2-2; possibly TRBD2 for D (5 bases). The CDR3 contains 16 residues. Germline-derived CDR1 and CDR2 are SGDLS and YYNGEE. Trimming took off 4 bases at V and 0 bases at J, with 13 bases between the two ends.

The rearrangement links TRBV18 to TRBJ2-7; TRBD2 agrees at 7 bases. The V gene end was trimmed by 3 bases and the J gene end by 3 bases; junction bases not matched to a gene: 5. The CDR3 has 14 residues. Per the germline V gene, CDR1 is KGHSH and CDR2 is LQKENI. The CDR3 loop is CASSPTGGSYEQYF. The CDR3 DNA reads as TGTGCCAGCTCACCCACGGGAGGAAGCTACGAGCAGTACTTC.

The rearrangement uses TRBV6-5 and TRBJ1-3; D is perhaps TRBD1 (6 bases). The ends were cut back, 0 bases at V and 4 bases at J, with 13 bases in the middle. Germline V gives CDR1 MNHEY, CDR2 SVGAGI. The length of the CDR3 is 16 residues. Here the CDR3 DNA reads TGTGCCAGCAGTTACTCGAGGCAGGGGAAGGGAAACACCATATATTTT. Translation: CASSYSRQGKGNTIYF.

The chain links TRBV5-6 to TRBJ1-3; TRBD1 might be the D (5 bases). The CDR3 has 15 amino acids. CDR1 is SGHDT and CDR2 is YYEEEE in the germline V gene. V was shortened by 1 base and J by 0 bases, with 8 bases between the two germline ends. This chain's CDR3 is CASSLSGASGNTIYF. The CDR3 DNA reads as TGTGCCAGCAGCTTGTCCGGGGCCTCTGGAAACACCATATATTTT.

This clone was found a few times. The rearrangement links TRBV19 to TRBJ2-2; 8 bases match TRBD1. Trimming removed 11 bases from V and 1 base from J; junction bases left unmatched: 9. Germline V CDR1 and CDR2: LNHDA, SQIVND (reference sequence). The CDR3 extends over 15 amino acids. CDR3 loop: CAGRSGTGNTGELFF. CDR3 DNA: TGTGCCGGGAGATCCGGGACAGGGAACACCGGGGAGCTGTTTTTT.

This clone was seen only once. The chain is built from TRBV7-8 and TRBJ2-1, with 7 positions matching TRBD2. This CDR3 region has 15 residues. V lost 3 bases to trimming and J lost 5 bases; unmatched junction nucleotides: 7. CDR1 SGHVS and CDR2 FQNEAQ come from the germline V gene. The CDR3 nucleotides are TGTGCCAGCAGCTTGTGGGAGGGGAAGGACAATGAGCAGTTCTTC. Translated: CASSLWEGKDNEQFF. Filled out from reference TRBV7-8 and TRBJ2-1, the complete variable domain reads GAGVSQSPRYKVAKRGQDVALRCDPISGHVSLFWYQQALGQGPEFLTYFQNEAQLDKSGLPSDRFFAERPEGSVSTLKIQRTQQEDSAVYLCASSLWEGKDNEQFFGPGTRLTVL.

This rearrangement joins TRBV18 to TRBJ1-2; weak D call: TRBD1 (6 bases). CDR3 length equals 17 residues. Germline-derived CDR1 and CDR2 are KGHSH and LQKENI. Trimming left V 2 bases short and J 1 base short, with 17 bases between. This CDR3 is CASSPNLRGAVNYGYTF. The CDR3 DNA is TGTGCCAGCTCACCAAATCTGAGGGGGGCGGTTAACTATGGCTACACCTTC.

This rearrangement joins TRBV9 to TRBJ2-2; the D gene is possibly TRBD2 (6 bases). CDR3 length: 14 residues. The germline gives CDR1 SGDLS, CDR2 YYNGEE. Trimming took off 5 bases at V and 6 bases at J, with 14 bases between the two ends. The CDR3 loop reads CASSEEGWAGELFF. Written as DNA, the CDR3 is TGTGCCAGCAGTGAGGAGGGCTGGGCCGGGGAGCTGTTTTTT.

The rearrangement joins TRBV5-1 to TRBJ1-2; D not resolved. Germline values: CDR1 SGHRS, CDR2 YFSETQ. There are 14 residues in the CDR3. V lost 2 bases to trimming and J lost 1 base, with 9 bases between them. Here the CDR3 reads CASSLLVGNYGYTF. CDR3 DNA: TGCGCCAGCAGCTTACTCGTGGGTAACTATGGCTACACCTTC.

Here the CDR3 reads CASSFSGPDTQYF. DNA of the CDR3: TGTGCCAGCAGCTTTTCGGGGCCAGATACGCAGTATTTT. The rearrangement links TRBV7-2 to TRBJ2-3; D tentatively reads TRBD1 or TRBD2 (5 bases each). Deletions cut 3 bases from V and 4 bases from J, with 8 bases between. CDR1 SGHTA and CDR2 FQGNSA come from the germline V gene. The CDR3 is made up of 13 amino acids. Combining the CDR3 with reference TRBV7-2 and TRBJ2-3 gives the whole variable domain GAGVSQSPSNKVTEKGKDVELRCDPISGHTALYWYRQSLGQGLEFLIYFQGNSAPDKSGLPSDRFSAERTGGSVSTLTIQRTQQEDSAVYLCASSFSGPDTQYFGPGTRLTVL.

The rearrangement uses TRBV18 and TRBJ2-4, with D maybe TRBD1 (5 bases). V lost 4 bases and J 4 bases, leaving 14 bases between the germline ends. Germline CDR1 is KGHSH and CDR2 is LQKENI. CDR3 length equals 15 residues. For the CDR3, the DNA is TGTGCCAGCTCACTAGTTGCCACAGGAAAAAACATTCAGTACTTC. Translated: CASSLVATGKNIQYF.

The chain combines TRBV7-2 with TRBJ2-3, with TRBD1 matching over 7 bases. Germline CDR1 SGHTA, CDR2 FQGNSA. J was trimmed by 2 bases and V by 3 bases; bases with no gene match: 5. The CDR3 totals 15 residues. The CDR3 sequence is CASSLVGQITDTQYF. CDR3 sequence (DNA): TGTGCCAGCAGCTTGGTGGGACAGATCACAGATACGCAGTATTTT.

The chain is built from TRBV5-1 and TRBJ2-1; D not certain. The V and J ends lost 6 bases and 6 bases respectively, with 13 bases between them. Germline V lookup: CDR1 SGHRS, CDR2 YFSETQ. This CDR3 is built from 13 residues. CDR3 amino acids: CASKTPGPNEQFF. In DNA, the CDR3 is TGCGCCAGCAAGACTCCCGGGCCCAATGAGCAGTTCTTC.

The V and J genes are TRBV11-2 and TRBJ2-7, with a weak D call TRBD2 (5 bases). The CDR3 consists of 15 residues. Germline CDR1 and CDR2: SGHAT and FQNNGV. V was trimmed by 4 bases and J by 5 bases, leaving 18 bases between them. The CDR3 coding sequence is TGTGCCAGCAGCTCACGACGAGGGAATGAGGACGAGCAGTACTTC. Translated, it gives CASSSRRGNEDEQYF.

This rearrangement joins TRBV2 to TRBJ2-3, with 9 bases that match TRBD2. Germline V gene sequence: CDR1 SNHLY, CDR2 FYNNEI. The CDR3 runs to 13 residues. The V and J ends lost 5 bases and 8 bases, in that order; junction bases with no gene match: 5. CDR3 residues: CASSSGGPRTQYF. CDR3 bases: TGTGCCAGCAGTAGCGGGGGGCCCCGTACGCAGTATTTT.

The rearrangement joins TRBV27 to TRBJ2-3, with a possible D match to TRBD1 (6 bases). The CDR3 contains 14 residues. V dropped 8 bases and J dropped 1 base, with 13 bases sitting between them. Looked up from germline, CDR1 is MNHEY and CDR2 is SMNVEV (reference sequence). The DNA of the CDR3 is TGTGCCAGCGGCAAGAGACAGGGCACAGATACGCAGTATTTT. It translates to CASGKRQGTDTQYF.

The chain joins TRBV7-6 to TRBJ1-4; a weak D match, TRBD1 (5 bases). The germline V gene has CDR1 SGHVS and CDR2 FNYEAQ. The V and J ends lost 1 base and 7 bases respectively, with 10 bases between them. The CDR3 totals 14 residues. CDR3 DNA: TGTGCCAGCAGCTTAGGGACACGGGGTGAAAAACTGTTTTTT. This translates into CASSLGTRGEKLFF. Full variable domain (remainder filled in from reference TRBV7-6 and TRBJ1-4): GAGVSQSPRYKVTKRGQDVALRCDPISGHVSLYWYRQALGQGPEFLTYFNYEAQQDKSGLPNDRFSAERPEGSISTLTIQRTEQRDSAMYRCASSLGTRGEKLFFGSGTQLSVL.